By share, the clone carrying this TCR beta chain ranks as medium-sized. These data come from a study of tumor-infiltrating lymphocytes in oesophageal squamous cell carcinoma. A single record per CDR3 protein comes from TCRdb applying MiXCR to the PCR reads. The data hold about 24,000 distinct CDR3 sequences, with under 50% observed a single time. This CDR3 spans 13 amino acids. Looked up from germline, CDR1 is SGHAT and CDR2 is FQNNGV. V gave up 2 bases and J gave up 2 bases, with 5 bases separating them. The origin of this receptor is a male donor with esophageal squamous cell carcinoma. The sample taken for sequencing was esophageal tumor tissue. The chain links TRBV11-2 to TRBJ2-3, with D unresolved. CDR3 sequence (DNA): TGTGCCAGCAGCTTATGGGACACAGATACGCAGTATTTT. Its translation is CASSLWDTDTQYF.